The 8 T cell receptor beta chains in this list originate from one sample, sequenced in a study of cytomegalovirus exposure and HLA in healthy donors. Researchers ran the PCR with 60 Vbeta and 13 Jbeta primers. Clones were sequenced by immunoSEQ multiplex PCR, and TCRdb holds only the in-frame ones, with some missing. The top ten hold 1% of the sample, which has 150,000 or so clones, roughly 79% seen once. Input material: PBMCs. All receptors derive from a woman aged 40 to 50 in good health and CMV-seronegative.

CDR3 residues: CASSLSGGSNEQYF. The DNA for the CDR3 is TGTGCCAGCAGTTTATCGGGAGGTTCCAACGAGCAGTACTTC. The chain recombines TRBV27 with TRBJ2-7; possible D gene TRBD2, 6 bases. Deletions cut 0 bases from V and 5 bases from J, with 11 bases between. Germline V lookup: CDR1 MNHEY, CDR2 SMNVEV (reference sequence). This CDR3 contains 14 residues.

Notes on this clone: Other DNA sequences in the same sample also yield this CDR3. This chain connects TRBV18 to TRBJ2-1; no definite D call. This CDR3 region has 12 residues. CDR1 KGHSH and CDR2 LQKENI come from the germline V gene. V lost 2 bases and J lost 6, with 5 bases in between. CDR3 residues: CASSPTSNEQFF. CDR3 DNA sequence: TGTGCCAGCTCACCAACCAGCAATGAGCAGTTCTTC.

The gene calls are TRBV2 and TRBJ2-1; D not resolved. With 9 bases removed from V and 4 bases from J, the gap between germline ends came to 13 bases. Germline CDR1 is SNHLY and CDR2 is FYNNEI. This CDR3 is built from 13 residues. The CDR3 region is CASSPLGYNEQFF. CDR3 nucleotides: TGTGCCAGTTCCCCTCTAGGATACAATGAGCAGTTCTTC.

J is TRBJ2-5 and V is TRBV5-6, with 8 bases identical to TRBD1. V dropped 5 bases and J dropped 9; count of bases not matched to a gene: 6. This CDR3 region has 12 residues. Germline V gene data show CDR1 as SGHDT and CDR2 as YYEEEE. The CDR3 reads CASRMEQGAQYF. DNA of the CDR3: TGTGCCAGCAGGATGGAACAGGGGGCCCAGTACTTC. Drawing the rest from reference TRBV5-6 and TRBJ2-5, the complete variable domain is DAGVTQSPTHLIKTRGQQVTLRCSPKSGHDTVSWYQQALGQGPQFIFQYYEEEERQRGNFPDRFSGHQFPNYSSELNVNALLLGDSALYLCASRMEQGAQYFGPGTRLLVL.

The chain joins TRBV4-2 to TRBJ2-1; D unresolved. The CDR3 runs to 16 residues. Germline-derived CDR1 and CDR2 are LGHNA and YNFKEQ. V was clipped by 4 bases and J by 4 bases, with 17 bases between them. This CDR3 is CASSREPHNEYNEQFF. In DNA form, the CDR3 reads TGTGCCAGCAGCCGTGAGCCCCATAACGAATACAATGAGCAGTTCTTC.

This clone occurred a few times. The rearrangement uses TRBV28 and TRBJ1-1; TRBD1 agrees at 8 bases. Germline CDR1 is MDHEN and CDR2 is SYDVKM. V lost 3 bases, J lost 10 bases, and 4 bases stayed unmatched. This CDR3 region has 12 residues. DNA for the CDR3: TGTGCCAGCAGTTTGAGACAGGGGCGAGCTTTCTTT. Its protein is CASSLRQGRAFF.

This sequence joins TRBV4-2 and TRBJ2-2, with D tentatively TRBD2 (5 bases). The CDR3 runs 16 residues. Germline V gene sequence: CDR1 LGHNA, CDR2 YNFKEQ. Trimming took off 0 bases at V and 4 bases at J, with 12 bases between the two ends. CDR3 loop: CASSQEFLAGTGELFF. The DNA of the CDR3 is TGTGCCAGCAGCCAAGAGTTCCTAGCTGGCACCGGGGAGCTGTTTTTT.

This chain connects TRBV5-1 to TRBJ2-2; TRBD1 is a possible D gene (6 bases). Deletions cut 7 bases from V and 2 bases from J, with 15 bases between. Per germline, CDR1 SGHRS and CDR2 YFSETQ. The CDR3 totals 15 residues. The CDR3 loop reads CASSAGTYNTGELFF. CDR3 coding DNA: TGCGCCAGCTCCGCCGGGACATATAACACCGGGGAGCTGTTTTTT.